These 4 T cell receptor beta chains share one sample of origin, sequenced in a study of T cells in Graves' hyperthyroidism and ophthalmopathy. TCR beta CDR3 regions were amplified from RNA transcripts. Initially, a first-round RT-PCR of the TCR CDR3 employed the HTBI primer set. TCRdb re-called the multiplex PCR reads with MiXCR, one entry per CDR3 protein. The table lists fewer than 250,000 distinct CDR3 sequences, around 17% of them singletons. Specimen: blood. The receptors here all came from a woman aged 18-30 years with Graves' ophthalmopathy.

This clonotype was counted ten times or more. The rearrangement uses TRBV13 and TRBJ2-5, with 8 positions matching TRBD2. The V and J ends lost 0 bases and 2 bases, in that order; junction bases with no gene match: 5. CDR1 PRHDT and CDR2 FYEKMQ come from the germline V gene (reference sequence). The CDR3 runs 16 residues. The CDR3 sequence is CASSLGTGGRQETQYF. Written as DNA, the CDR3 is TGTGCCAGCAGCTTAGGTACGGGAGGGCGGCAAGAGACCCAGTACTTC.

This clonotype was seen at least ten times. The chain joins TRBV28 to TRBJ1-2, with D possibly matching TRBD1 (6 bases). From germline, CDR1 is MDHEN and CDR2 SYDVKM. This CDR3 is built from 14 residues. Trimming removed 6 bases at V and 0 bases at J, with 11 bases between. CDR3 region: CASRPGQANYGYTF. The CDR3 nucleotides read TGTGCCAGCAGACCGGGACAAGCTAACTATGGCTACACCTTC.

This clonotype was counted ten times or more. The J gene is TRBJ2-7, the V gene TRBV11-2; TRBD1 might be the D (5 bases). The CDR3 length is 15 residues. The germline CDR1 and CDR2 sequences are SGHAT and FQNNGV. The ends were cut back, 1 base at V and 4 bases at J, with 14 bases in the middle. In DNA form, the CDR3 reads TGTGCCAGCAGCTTAGTCGGAAGTGGGGCTTACGAGCAGTACTTC. This gives the protein CASSLVGSGAYEQYF.

The chain combines TRBV9 with TRBJ2-5; D may be TRBD1 (6 bases). The CDR3 has 15 residues. V was clipped by 0 bases and J by 2 bases, with 11 bases between them. Germline V gene lookup returns CDR1 SGDLS and CDR2 YYNGEE. CDR3 amino acids: CASSVEGHPQETQYF. The CDR3 region has the DNA TGTGCCAGCAGCGTAGAGGGACACCCTCAAGAGACCCAGTACTTC. Using reference TRBV9 and TRBJ2-5 for the parts outside the CDR3, the full variable domain is DSGVTQTPKHLITATGQRVTLRCSPRSGDLSVYWYQQSLDQGLQFLIQYYNGEERAKGNILERFSAQQFPDLHSELNLSSLELGDSALYFCASSVEGHPQETQYFGPGTRLLVL.